The next 21 T cell receptor beta chains were all read from a single sample in a study of patients and donors after allogeneic stem cell transplantation. A single record per CDR3 protein comes from TCRdb applying MiXCR to the RT-PCR reads. The sample holds roughly 230,000 distinct CDR3 sequences, 11% to 15% seen once. What was sequenced was blood, either unsorted or a sorted T cell fraction (not recorded which). Receptors originate from a human donor who was either an allogeneic HSCT recipient or a stem cell or donor lymphocyte infusion donor (not recorded which). It is not recorded whose cells these are; they may come from a transplant donor.

This clonotype was observed a handful of times. The chain uses TRBV20-1 and TRBJ2-5; 11 nucleotides align to TRBD1. In germline, CDR1 is DFQATT, CDR2 SNEGSKA (reference sequence). This CDR3 has 15 amino acids. The ends lost 0 bases at V and 5 bases at J; junction bases unmatched: 5. DNA of the CDR3: TGCAGTGCTAGAGATTGGGGACAGGGGGACGAGACCCAGTACTTC. As protein: CSARDWGQGDETQYF.

The sample holds a few counts of this clonotype. V and J are TRBV5-1 and TRBJ2-1, with D uncertain. The ends were cut back, 0 bases at V and 5 bases at J, with 6 bases in the middle. In germline, CDR1 is SGHRS, CDR2 YFSETQ. The CDR3 extends over 13 amino acids. CDR3 loop: CASSLDANNEQFF. Written as DNA, the CDR3 is TGCGCCAGCAGCTTGGACGCGAACAATGAGCAGTTCTTC.

This clonotype is a singleton in its sample. The chain carries TRBV5-1 and TRBJ2-5; 8 nucleotides match TRBD1. The CDR3 contains 14 residues. Trimming removed 5 bases from V and 5 bases from J; junction bases left unmatched: 8. Germline values: CDR1 SGHRS, CDR2 YFSETQ. This CDR3 is CASSGQGAGETQYF. The CDR3 DNA reads as TGCGCCAGCAGTGGCCAGGGGGCCGGGGAGACCCAGTACTTC.

This clonotype has more than one count but fewer than ten. The rearrangement joins TRBV7-2 to TRBJ2-5, with 8 bases lining up with TRBD1. The V gene's germline CDR1 is SGHTA and CDR2 FQGNSA. The CDR3 runs 14 residues. V trimming: 4 bases; J trimming: 5 bases; junction bases outside the gene matches: 6. The CDR3 coding sequence is TGTGCCAGCAGCTCAGGGGGCGCGTGGGAGACCCAGTACTTC. Its translation is CASSSGGAWETQYF.

This clonotype came up a few times. The chain joins TRBV12-3 or TRBV12-4 to TRBJ2-7; D gene ambiguous. This CDR3 is built from 12 residues. Trimming cost V 1 base and J 6 bases, with 7 bases left between them. The CDR3 is CASSLVDSEQYF. CDR3 nucleotides: TGTGCCAGCAGTTTAGTAGACTCCGAGCAGTACTTC.

This chain connects TRBV11-3 to TRBJ1-6; D gene unclear. Trimming pared 1 base from V and 14 bases from J, leaving 15 bases between. This CDR3 comprises 14 residues. Germline CDR1 is SGHNT and CDR2 is YENEEA. CDR3 coding DNA: TGTGCCAGCAGCTTAGGAGGATATTCGGAGGCCCTCCACTTT. Translating it yields CASSLGGYSEALHF.

This clonotype was seen a handful of times. The V gene is TRBV5-6, the J gene TRBJ2-3; D perhaps matches TRBD1 (6 bases). The CDR3 has 15 residues. CDR1 and CDR2 from the germline V gene are SGHDT and YYEEEE. Trimming removed 4 bases from V and 2 bases from J, with 14 bases in between. The CDR3 DNA follows: TGTGCCAGCAGCCACAGGGATCTTCTCACAGATACGCAGTATTTT. Amino acids: CASSHRDLLTDTQYF.

This clonotype came up a few times. The chain uses TRBV6-5 and TRBJ2-7; 7 bases agree with TRBD1. Trimming cost V 2 bases and J 7 bases; bases outside gene matches: 8. CDR1 is MNHEY, CDR2 SVGAGI, per germline. This CDR3 has 14 amino acids. The DNA of the CDR3 is TGTGCCAGCAGTTACGACAGGGATTTTTGGGAGCAGTACTTC. It yields the protein CASSYDRDFWEQYF.

This clonotype has more than one count but fewer than ten. This sequence joins TRBV4-1 and TRBJ2-6, with 9 bases lining up with TRBD1. With V trimmed by 0 bases and J by 3 bases, 15 bases remained unmatched. This CDR3 spans 21 amino acids. Germline-derived CDR1 and CDR2 are MGHRA and YSYEKL. The CDR3 protein is CASSQDPPGGTGGYGANVLTF. In DNA, the CDR3 is TGCGCCAGCAGCCAAGATCCCCCGGGTGGAACAGGGGGCTATGGGGCCAACGTCCTGACTTTC.

This clonotype came up many times. The chain carries TRBV29-1 and TRBJ1-2; perhaps TRBD1 as D (5 bases). From germline, CDR1 is SQVTM and CDR2 ANQGSEA. This CDR3 has 12 amino acids. V lost 2 bases and J lost 5, with 9 bases in between. CDR3 loop: CSVEMGGYGYTF. The CDR3 DNA reads TGCAGCGTTGAAATGGGGGGTTATGGCTACACCTTC.

This clonotype showed up just a few times. The V call is TRBV20-1, the J call TRBJ1-2; D gene ambiguous. CDR1 is DFQATT, CDR2 SNEGSKA, per germline (reference sequence). The CDR3 length is 14 residues. Deletions cut 1 base from V and 3 bases from J, with 12 bases between. The CDR3 reads CSARVPYGDYGYTF. As DNA, the CDR3 is TGCAGTGCTAGAGTTCCGTATGGGGACTATGGCTACACCTTC.

This clonotype was counted a few times. The gene calls are TRBV10-3 and TRBJ2-1; D perhaps matches TRBD1 (6 bases). The CDR3 loop spans 14 amino acids. Trimming pared 4 bases from V and 6 bases from J, leaving 13 bases between. Per germline, CDR1 ENHRY and CDR2 SYGVKD. The CDR3 is CAISGQASLNEQFF. The DNA for the CDR3 is TGTGCCATCAGTGGACAGGCTTCACTCAATGAGCAGTTCTTC.

This rearrangement joins TRBV7-2 to TRBJ1-1, with D possibly TRBD1 on 6 matching bases. Germline lookup yields CDR1 SGHTA and CDR2 FQGNSA. This CDR3 is built from 13 residues. Trimming left V 5 bases short and J 4 bases short, with 11 bases between. CDR3: CASSKQGTTEAFF. The CDR3, as DNA: TGTGCCAGCAGCAAACAGGGAACCACTGAAGCTTTCTTT. Based on the CDR3 plus reference TRBV7-2 and TRBJ1-1, the full variable domain is GAGVSQSPSNKVTEKGKDVELRCDPISGHTALYWYRQSLGQGLEFLIYFQGNSAPDKSGLPSDRFSAERTGGSVSTLTIQRTQQEDSAVYLCASSKQGTTEAFFGQGTRLTVV.

This clonotype has ten or more counts. V usage is TRBV19 and J usage is TRBJ2-3; D is unresolved. Trimming stripped 4 bases from V and 0 bases from J, with 8 bases between. Germline CDR1 is LNHDA and CDR2 is SQIVND (reference sequence). The CDR3 is 14 amino acids. CDR3 in amino acids: CASSTSRSTDTQYF. The CDR3, as DNA: TGTGCCAGTAGTACATCTAGAAGCACAGATACGCAGTATTTT.

This clonotype was seen more than once but under ten times. The chain recombines TRBV10-3 with TRBJ1-2; no clear D gene. The germline V gene encodes CDR1 ENHRY and CDR2 SYGVKD. This CDR3 is built from 12 residues. V was trimmed by 0 bases and J by 8 bases, leaving 7 bases between them. The CDR3 is CAISESGSGYTF. In DNA, the CDR3 is TGTGCCATCAGTGAGTCCGGGAGCGGCTACACCTTC.

This clonotype came up a few times. This sequence joins TRBV6-6 and TRBJ2-5; possible D gene TRBD2, 6 bases. In germline, CDR1 is MNHNY, CDR2 SVGAGI (reference sequence). The CDR3 contains 13 residues. V was trimmed by 6 bases and J by 7 bases, leaving 15 bases between them. The CDR3 DNA is TGTGCCAGCAGCGACACCGTGGGGGGGACCCAGTACTTC. Protein: CASSDTVGGTQYF.

This clonotype was recorded a few times. The chain combines TRBV10-3 with TRBJ2-5; tentative D call: TRBD1 (5 bases). The CDR3 runs to 14 residues. V dropped 4 bases and J dropped 4 bases, with 13 bases sitting between them. Germline V gene sequence: CDR1 ENHRY, CDR2 SYGVKD. CDR3 in amino acids: CAISAPGKGETQYF. The CDR3 DNA follows: TGTGCCATCAGTGCGCCAGGGAAAGGAGAGACCCAGTACTTC.

The V gene is TRBV4-2, the J gene TRBJ2-2; a weak D match, TRBD2 (5 bases). Trimming left V 6 bases short and J 1 base short, with 12 bases between. Germline values: CDR1 LGHNA, CDR2 YNFKEQ. This CDR3 has 15 amino acids. CDR3 coding DNA: TGTGCCAGCAGGAGAGAGGGCGGGAACACCGGGGAGCTGTTTTTT. This encodes CASRREGGNTGELFF.

V gene TRBV5-1 combines with J gene TRBJ1-2; D remains unclear. The CDR3 loop spans 12 amino acids. Trimming stripped 6 bases from V and 2 bases from J, with 8 bases between. Germline assignment: CDR1 SGHRS and CDR2 YFSETQ. The CDR3 region is CASNAGNYGYTF. Here the CDR3 DNA reads TGCGCCAGCAACGCGGGGAACTATGGCTACACCTTC.

V gene TRBV12-3 or TRBV12-4 combines with J gene TRBJ2-5; D is perhaps TRBD1 or TRBD2 (5 bases each). Trimming left V 6 bases short and J 5 bases short, with 16 bases between. The CDR3 consists of 14 residues. The CDR3 sequence is CASSQSGLGETQYF. The CDR3 bases are TGTGCCAGCAGCCAATCGGGGCTGGGGGAGACCCAGTACTTC.

This clonotype occurred a few times. In DNA, the CDR3 is TGTGCCAGTAAGGCGACAGGGAGATTGGGATACGAGCAGTACTTC. Translating it yields CASKATGRLGYEQYF. V gene TRBV19 combines with J gene TRBJ2-7; 7 nucleotides align to TRBD1. The V and J ends lost 7 bases and 4 bases, in that order; junction bases with no gene match: 13. Germline values: CDR1 LNHDA, CDR2 SQIVND (reference sequence). The CDR3 covers 15 residues.